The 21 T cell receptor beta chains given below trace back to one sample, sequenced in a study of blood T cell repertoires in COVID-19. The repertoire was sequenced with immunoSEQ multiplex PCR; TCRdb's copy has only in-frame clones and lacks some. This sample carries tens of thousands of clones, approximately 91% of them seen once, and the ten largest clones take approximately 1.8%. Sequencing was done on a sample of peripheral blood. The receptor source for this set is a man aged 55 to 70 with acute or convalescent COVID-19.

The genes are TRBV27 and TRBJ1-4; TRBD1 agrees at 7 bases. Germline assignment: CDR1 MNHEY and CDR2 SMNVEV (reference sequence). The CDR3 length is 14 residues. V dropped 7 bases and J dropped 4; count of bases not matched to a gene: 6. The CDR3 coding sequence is TGTGCCAGCACTAGGACAGGCATTAATGAAAAACTGTTTTTT. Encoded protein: CASTRTGINEKLFF.

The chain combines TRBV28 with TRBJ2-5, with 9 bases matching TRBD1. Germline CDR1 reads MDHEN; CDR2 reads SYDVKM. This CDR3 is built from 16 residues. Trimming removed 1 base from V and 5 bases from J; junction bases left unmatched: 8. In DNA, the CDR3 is TGTGCCAGCAGTTTATACGGACAGGGGATGGGGGAGACCCAGTACTTC. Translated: CASSLYGQGMGETQYF.

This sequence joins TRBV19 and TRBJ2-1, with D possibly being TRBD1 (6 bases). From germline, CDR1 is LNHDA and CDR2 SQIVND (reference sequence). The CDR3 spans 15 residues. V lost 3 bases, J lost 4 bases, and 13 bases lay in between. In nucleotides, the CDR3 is TGTGCCAGTAGTATCTGGGACAAGGAGTACAATGAGCAGTTCTTC. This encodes CASSIWDKEYNEQFF.

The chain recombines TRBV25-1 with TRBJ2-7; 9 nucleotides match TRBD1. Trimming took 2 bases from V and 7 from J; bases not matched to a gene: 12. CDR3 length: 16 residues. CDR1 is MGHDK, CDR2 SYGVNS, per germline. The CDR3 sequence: CASSEQGETGGEEQYF. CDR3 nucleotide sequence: TGTGCCAGCAGTGAACAAGGAGAGACAGGGGGAGAAGAGCAGTACTTC.

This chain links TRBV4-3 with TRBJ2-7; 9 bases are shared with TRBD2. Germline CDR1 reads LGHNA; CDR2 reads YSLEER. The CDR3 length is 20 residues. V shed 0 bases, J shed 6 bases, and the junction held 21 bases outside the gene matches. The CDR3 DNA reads TGCGCCAGCAGCCAAGAAGGGCCCGGGGAGCGGGAGGTAAACAGTGGCGAGCAGTACTTC. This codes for CASSQEGPGEREVNSGEQYF.

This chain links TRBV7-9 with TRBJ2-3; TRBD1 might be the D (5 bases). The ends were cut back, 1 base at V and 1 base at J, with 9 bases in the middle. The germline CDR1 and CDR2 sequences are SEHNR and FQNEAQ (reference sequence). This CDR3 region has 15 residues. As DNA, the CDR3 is TGTGCCAGCAGCTTAGTAACAGGAGGCACAGATACGCAGTATTTT. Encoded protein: CASSLVTGGTDTQYF.

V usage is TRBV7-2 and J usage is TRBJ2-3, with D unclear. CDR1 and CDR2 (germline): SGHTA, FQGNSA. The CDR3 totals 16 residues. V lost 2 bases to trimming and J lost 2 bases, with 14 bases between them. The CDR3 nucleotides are TGTGCCAGCAGCTTAAACGGTGGTGGTGTCACAGATACGCAGTATTTT. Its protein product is CASSLNGGGVTDTQYF.

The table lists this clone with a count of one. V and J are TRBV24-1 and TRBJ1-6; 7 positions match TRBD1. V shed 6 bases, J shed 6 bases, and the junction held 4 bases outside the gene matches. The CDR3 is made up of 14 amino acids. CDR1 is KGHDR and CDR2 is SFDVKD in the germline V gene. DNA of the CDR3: TGTGCCACCAGTTACCAGGGGGGTAATTCACCCCTCCACTTT. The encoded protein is CATSYQGGNSPLHF.

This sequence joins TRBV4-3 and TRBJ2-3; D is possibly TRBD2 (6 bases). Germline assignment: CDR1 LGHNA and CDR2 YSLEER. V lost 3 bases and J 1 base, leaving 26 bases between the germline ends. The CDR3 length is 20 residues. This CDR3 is CASSQDTAGSVLLGTDTQYF. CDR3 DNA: TGCGCCAGCAGCCAGGATACTGCGGGATCGGTGTTATTGGGCACAGATACGCAGTATTTT.

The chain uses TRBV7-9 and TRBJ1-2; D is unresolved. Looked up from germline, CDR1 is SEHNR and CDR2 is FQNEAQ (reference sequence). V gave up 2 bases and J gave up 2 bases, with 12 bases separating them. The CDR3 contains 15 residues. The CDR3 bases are TGTGCCAGCAGCTTATTCCGGGAGATAAACTATGGCTACACCTTC. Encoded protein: CASSLFREINYGYTF.

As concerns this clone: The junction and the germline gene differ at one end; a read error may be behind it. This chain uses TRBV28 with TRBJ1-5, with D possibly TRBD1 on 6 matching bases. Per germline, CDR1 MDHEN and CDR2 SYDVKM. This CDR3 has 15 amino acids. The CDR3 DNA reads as TGTGCCAGCCGGCAGGGGCTTGGAAGCAGTCAGCCCCAGCATTTT. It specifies CASRQGLGSSQPQHF.

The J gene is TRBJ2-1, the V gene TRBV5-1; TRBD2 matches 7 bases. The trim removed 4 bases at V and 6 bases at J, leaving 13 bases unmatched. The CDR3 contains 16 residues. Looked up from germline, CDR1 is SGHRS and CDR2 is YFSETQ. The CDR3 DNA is TGCGCCAGCAGCATGACCACTAGCGACGGACCCAATGAGCAGTTCTTC. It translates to CASSMTTSDGPNEQFF.

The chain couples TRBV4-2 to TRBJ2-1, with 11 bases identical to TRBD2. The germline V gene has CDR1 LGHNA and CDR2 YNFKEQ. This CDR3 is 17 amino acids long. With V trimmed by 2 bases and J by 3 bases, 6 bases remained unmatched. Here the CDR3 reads CASSQPPGTSGYNEQFF. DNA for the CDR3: TGTGCCAGCAGCCAACCACCCGGGACTAGCGGCTACAATGAGCAGTTCTTC.

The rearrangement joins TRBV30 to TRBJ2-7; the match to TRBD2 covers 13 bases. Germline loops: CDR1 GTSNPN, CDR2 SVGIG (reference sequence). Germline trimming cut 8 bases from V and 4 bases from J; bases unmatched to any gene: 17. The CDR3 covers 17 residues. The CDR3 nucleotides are TGTGCCGGCGGGACTAGCGGGGCCAATGTTGCCTTTTACGAGCAGTACTTC. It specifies CAGGTSGANVAFYEQYF.

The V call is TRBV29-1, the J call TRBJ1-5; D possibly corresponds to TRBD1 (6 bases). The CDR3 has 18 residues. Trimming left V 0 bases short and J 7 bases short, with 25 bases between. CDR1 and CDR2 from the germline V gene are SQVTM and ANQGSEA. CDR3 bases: TGCAGCGTTGAAGAGGGGTCGGGACACTCGTTTATGAGACAGCCCCAGCATTTT. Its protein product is CSVEEGSGHSFMRQPQHF.

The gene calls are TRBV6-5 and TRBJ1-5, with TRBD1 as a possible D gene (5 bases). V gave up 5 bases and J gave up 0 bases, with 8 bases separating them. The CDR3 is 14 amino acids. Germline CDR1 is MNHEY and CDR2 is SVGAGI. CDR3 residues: CASSRTFSNQPQHF. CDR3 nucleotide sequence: TGTGCCAGCAGTCGGACATTTAGCAATCAGCCCCAGCATTTT.

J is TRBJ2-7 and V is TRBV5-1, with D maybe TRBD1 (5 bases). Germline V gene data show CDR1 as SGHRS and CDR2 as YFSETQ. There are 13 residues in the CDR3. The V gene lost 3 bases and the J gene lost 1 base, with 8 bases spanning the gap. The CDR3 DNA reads TGCGCCAGCAGCTGGACATTTTCCTACGAGCAGTACTTC. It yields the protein CASSWTFSYEQYF.

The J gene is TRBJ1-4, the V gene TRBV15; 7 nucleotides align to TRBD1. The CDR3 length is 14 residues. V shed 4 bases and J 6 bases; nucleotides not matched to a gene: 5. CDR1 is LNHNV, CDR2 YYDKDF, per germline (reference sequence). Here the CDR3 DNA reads TGTGCCACCAGCACCCGGACAGGCGATGAAAAACTGTTTTTT. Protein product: CATSTRTGDEKLFF.

The CDR3 sequence is CASSPWTGVTDTQYF. In nucleotides, the CDR3 is TGTGCCAGCAGTCCCTGGACAGGGGTCACAGATACGCAGTATTTT. This chain uses TRBV27 with TRBJ2-3, with 9 bases lining up with TRBD1. The CDR3 consists of 15 residues. CDR1 MNHEY and CDR2 SMNVEV come from the germline V gene (reference sequence). V trimming: 5 bases; J trimming: 2 bases; junction bases outside the gene matches: 5.

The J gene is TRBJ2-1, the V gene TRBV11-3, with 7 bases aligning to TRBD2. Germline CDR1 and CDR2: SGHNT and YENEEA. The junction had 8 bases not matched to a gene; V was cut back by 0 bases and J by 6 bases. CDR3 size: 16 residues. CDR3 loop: CASSLEGRVLGNEQFF. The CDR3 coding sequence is TGTGCCAGCAGCTTAGAGGGGAGGGTCCTCGGCAATGAGCAGTTCTTC.

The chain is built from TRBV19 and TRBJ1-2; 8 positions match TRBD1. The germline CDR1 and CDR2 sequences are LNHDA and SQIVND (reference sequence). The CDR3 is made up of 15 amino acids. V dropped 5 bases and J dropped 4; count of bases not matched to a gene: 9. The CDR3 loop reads CASSATQGGFYGYTF. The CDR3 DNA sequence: TGTGCCAGTAGTGCCACACAGGGGGGGTTCTATGGCTACACCTTC.